This TCR beta chain stems from a study of Ad26.COV2.S vaccination and SARS-CoV-2 variants (dated by TCRdb to about 2021). Concerning the study at large: Vaccine-arm donors came from COV1001, a multicentre, randomized, double-blind, placebo-controlled phase I-IIa trial of Ad26.COV2.S in healthy adults. Investigators remained blinded to trial group allocation during experiments and outcome assessment. Ad26.COV2.S was given intramuscularly at 5x10^10 or 1x10^11 viral particles, as a single shot or as two shots 56 days apart. The TCR-sequenced set comprised about 30 samples: 19 Ad26.COV2.S vaccine recipients, 5 placebo recipients and 8 SARS-CoV-2 convalescent individuals. The specificity and breadth of SARS-CoV-2-reactive T cell receptors after Ad26.COV2.S vaccination were assessed by TCRbeta repertoire sequencing. Trial participants were randomized into five groups of five: low-dose or high-dose Ad26.COV2.S given once or twice, or placebo on both occasions. The paper as a whole reports these results and caveats: The study was not powered for comparison of responses between vaccine doses or regimens. Spike-specific TCR breadth was higher in Ad26.COV2.S recipients than in placebo recipients (P = 0.0014). According to the authors, total T cell responses may have been underestimated by the TCR breadth and depth analyses. Vaccine and placebo recipients had similar non-spike TCR breadth, a finding consistent with the vaccine containing only spike. Substantial breadth of spike-specific CD8+ and CD4+ T cell responses was reported after vaccination.

The immunoSEQ Assay was used to sequence TCRbeta CDR3 regions. After extraction, genomic DNA underwent amplification by bias-controlled multiplex PCR, followed by high-throughput sequencing. As for the original processing: To quantify the absolute abundance of every unique TCRbeta CDR3 region, sequences were collapsed and filtered. T cell fraction was estimated by normalizing TCRbeta template counts to usable DNA, which was measured by amplifying reference genes present in all nucleated cells. Repertoire TCRs were annotated as SARS-CoV-2-specific by exact matching of V gene, CDR3 amino acid sequence and J gene to a known reactive TCR set. The reference SARS-CoV-2 TCR set came from MIRA and was filtered for enrichment in COVID-19-positive ImmuneCODE repertoires, removing public or cross-reactive TCRs. Based on the MIRA antigens, annotated TCRs were further analysed at the level of specific ORF or position within ORF. Depth was the summed frequency of annotated unique rearrangements, while breadth was defined as annotated unique rearrangements over total unique productive rearrangements. Two-sided Wilcoxon rank-sum tests were used to compare TCR breadth between groups. The table comes from immuneACCESS by way of TCRdb, which keeps in-frame sequences with V and J called. Part of the clones is missing from these tables; in studies checked, under half for an unresolved V gene and the rest for unknown reasons. V and J calls plus clone size are reproduced from that table; the DNA served to infer D and trimming. This sample has hundreds of thousands of clones in its table, and about 89% of those were observed once. The ten largest clones add up to around 5.3% of the sample.

Regarding this clone: What antigen it recognizes has not been identified. Nothing much larger sits one base from this clone, and base qualities are not available.

Reading from cysteine to phenylalanine, the CDR3 counts 11 amino acids. Only the CDR3 part of the read is kept: 33 bases, read in frame from the first base. The V and J ends are trimmed by 6 bases and 1 base, leaving 3 bases between them. Taken from the germline V gene (reference sequence), the CDR1 and CDR2 loops are LNHDA and SQIVND. The treatment or condition label, read with the paper, signifies: 15 to 20 received Ad26.COV2.S at low or high dose, single or two shots; roughly 5 received placebo; per-sample allocation not given. Repertoires of vaccine and placebo recipients were sequenced from samples taken on day 63 after the first injection. Between 29 July and 7 August 2020, Cohort 1b enrolled 25 adults aged 18-55 years at one site in Boston, USA. Ad26.COV2.S was a replication-incompetent adenovirus type 26 vector expressing a prefusion-stabilized SARS-CoV-2 spike protein from the original Wuhan strain.

This clonotype was obtained from a person between 18 and 65 years old who received the Ad26.COV2.S COVID-19 vaccine or a placebo. Source: peripheral blood, taken in a trial of Ad26.COV2.S vaccine versus placebo. The chain uses TRBV19 and TRBJ1-1, with no confidently assigned D gene. The DNA sequence follows: TGTGCCAGTAGCGAGAACACTGAAGCTTTCTTT. Translated, it gives CASSENTEAFF.